This passage covers 21 T cell receptor beta chains from one sample sequenced in a study of CD8 T cell repertoires and HIV-1 epitope variants. Using immunoSEQ multiplex PCR, the repertoire was profiled, and TCRdb retains in-frame clones only, with some absent. The sample consists of thousands of clones, around two thirds of them appearing once. The antigens these receptors bind are not known. The material sequenced was cultured CD8+ T cells derived from PBMCs. Source of these receptors: a male donor with HIV.

The gene calls are TRBV11-2 and TRBJ2-3; D unresolved. Trimming pared 1 base from V and 5 bases from J, leaving 1 base between. CDR3 length: 11 amino acids. Germline V gene lookup returns CDR1 SGHAT and CDR2 FQNNGV. The CDR3 spells CASSLGDTQYF. CDR3 sequence (DNA): TGTGCCAGCAGCTTAGGAGATACGCAGTATTTT.

The gene calls are TRBV6-5 and TRBJ2-7; the D gene is possibly TRBD2 (6 bases). Per the germline V gene, CDR1 is MNHEY and CDR2 is SVGAGI. The CDR3 is made up of 14 amino acids. Deletions cut 7 bases from V and 5 bases from J, with 18 bases between. CDR3 region: CASTDSTSSNEQYF. CDR3 in DNA: TGTGCCAGCACTGACTCGACTAGTTCTAACGAGCAGTACTTC.

This chain connects TRBV19 to TRBJ1-5; maybe TRBD1 (6 bases). In germline, CDR1 is LNHDA, CDR2 SQIVND (reference sequence). Between the trimmed V and J ends, which lost 1 base and 3 bases, there was a span of 16 bases. This CDR3 spans 17 amino acids. CDR3 loop: CASSIVGTSRLNQPQHF. DNA for the CDR3: TGTGCCAGTAGTATAGTTGGGACAAGTAGGCTCAATCAGCCCCAGCATTTT.

The V gene is TRBV5-6, the J gene TRBJ2-5; D call uncertain. Trimming pared 5 bases from V and 2 bases from J, leaving 10 bases between. The CDR3 sequence is 13 residues long. CDR1 is SGHDT, CDR2 YYEEEE, per germline. For the CDR3, the DNA is TGTGCCAGCAGTCAAGGATCACAAGAGACCCAGTACTTC. Translating gives CASSQGSQETQYF.

This clone occurred a few times. V is TRBV15 and J is TRBJ1-5; 7 bases match TRBD1. CDR3 length: 15 residues. Trimming took 4 bases from V and 2 from J; bases not matched to a gene: 5. The V gene's germline CDR1 is LNHNV and CDR2 YYDKDF (reference sequence). CDR3 coding DNA: TGTGCCACCAGCAATTCCGGACAGGGCAATCAGCCCCAGCATTTT. It specifies CATSNSGQGNQPQHF.

The chain combines TRBV7-2 with TRBJ1-2, with 8 positions matching TRBD1. Per the germline V gene, CDR1 is SGHTA and CDR2 is FQGNSA. The CDR3 sequence is 16 residues long. With 0 bases clipped from V and 0 bases from J, the junction kept 3 bases outside the gene matches. Written as DNA, the CDR3 is TGTGCCAGCAGCTTAGCGGGGACAGGTACTAACTATGGCTACACCTTC. Encoded protein: CASSLAGTGTNYGYTF. Together with reference TRBV7-2 and TRBJ1-2, the CDR3 gives the full variable domain: GAGVSQSPSNKVTEKGKDVELRCDPISGHTALYWYRQSLGQGLEFLIYFQGNSAPDKSGLPSDRFSAERTGGSVSTLTIQRTQQEDSAVYLCASSLAGTGTNYGYTFGSGTRLTVV.

V usage is TRBV7-9 and J usage is TRBJ1-1; 8 bases line up with TRBD1. V lost 8 bases, J lost 1 base, and 6 bases stayed unmatched. Looked up from germline, CDR1 is SEHNR and CDR2 is FQNEAQ (reference sequence). CDR3 length equals 14 residues. In DNA, the CDR3 is TGTGCCAGCTACCTAGGACAGGGGAACACTGAAGCTTTCTTT. It codes for CASYLGQGNTEAFF.

This clone was found a few times. The chain combines TRBV13 with TRBJ2-7; D might be TRBD1 (7 bases). This CDR3 comprises 16 residues. In germline, CDR1 is PRHDT, CDR2 FYEKMQ (reference sequence). Between the trimmed V and J ends, which lost 1 base and 7 bases, there was a span of 20 bases. CDR3 coding DNA: TGTGCCAGCAGCTTAGCAACTAGCAAGGCCAGGGGGGAGCAGTACTTC. Encoded protein: CASSLATSKARGEQYF.

V gene TRBV10-1 combines with J gene TRBJ2-1, with 12 positions matching TRBD2. J gave up 4 bases and V 0 bases, and 10 bases lay outside the gene matches. Germline V gene data show CDR1 as WNHNN and CDR2 as SYGVQD (reference sequence). The CDR3 totals 19 residues. The CDR3 loop reads CASSESIRLAGVEYNEQFF. CDR3 coding DNA: TGCGCCAGCAGTGAGTCTATCCGACTAGCGGGAGTGGAATACAATGAGCAGTTCTTC.

The rearrangement joins TRBV5-8 to TRBJ1-1, with D unresolved. Trimming removed 0 bases from V and 3 bases from J, with 6 bases in between. From germline, CDR1 is SGHTS and CDR2 YDEGEE. The CDR3 spans 13 residues. This chain's CDR3 is CASSLVLDTEAFF. In nucleotides, the CDR3 is TGTGCCAGCAGCTTGGTTCTTGACACTGAAGCTTTCTTT.

V and J are TRBV18 and TRBJ1-5; 7 bases are a match to TRBD1. In germline, CDR1 is KGHSH, CDR2 LQKENI. The V segment lost 3 bases and the J segment 1 base; nucleotides outside the gene matches: 3. The CDR3 length is 15 residues. CDR3 protein: CASSPGTVSNQPQHF. CDR3 DNA: TGTGCCAGCTCACCCGGGACAGTAAGCAATCAGCCCCAGCATTTT.

Only a few counts were recorded for this clone. The genes are TRBV7-9 and TRBJ2-2, with a possible D match to TRBD2 (5 bases). V was cut by 4 bases and J by 4 bases, with 10 bases left in between. There are 14 residues in the CDR3. Germline V lookup: CDR1 SEHNR, CDR2 FQNEAQ (reference sequence). CDR3 sequence reads: CASSWTPSTGELFF. CDR3 bases: TGTGCCAGCAGCTGGACTCCGAGCACCGGGGAGCTGTTTTTT.

This rearrangement joins TRBV5-5 to TRBJ2-7, with 7 bases fitting TRBD1. V shed 0 bases and J 0 bases; nucleotides not matched to a gene: 3. Germline V gene lookup returns CDR1 SGHKS and CDR2 YYEKEE (reference sequence). This CDR3 is 15 amino acids long. CDR3: CASSLGDSDSYEQYF. Here the CDR3 DNA reads TGTGCCAGCAGCTTGGGGGACAGTGACTCCTACGAGCAGTACTTC. The full variable domain, in which reference TRBV5-5 and TRBJ2-7 provide the parts outside the CDR3, is DAGVTQSPTHLIKTRGQQVTLRCSPISGHKSVSWYQQVLGQGPQFIFQYYEKEERGRGNFPDRFSARQFPNYSSELNVNALLLGDSALYLCASSLGDSDSYEQYFGPGTRLTVT.

A few counts support this clone. The V and J genes are TRBV25-1 and TRBJ2-1, with D unclear. The CDR3 runs 11 residues. Per germline, CDR1 MGHDK and CDR2 SYGVNS. V was trimmed by 5 bases and J by 9 bases, leaving 8 bases between them. CDR3 sequence (DNA): TGTGCCAGCAGTCGGCTCGGTGAGCAGTTCTTC. This encodes CASSRLGEQFF. Full variable domain (remainder filled in from reference TRBV25-1 and TRBJ2-1): EADIYQTPRYLVIGTGKKITLECSQTMGHDKMYWYQQDPGMELHLIHYSYGVNSTEKGDLSSESTVSRIRTEHFPLTLESARPSHTSQYLCASSRLGEQFFGPGTRLTVL.

The V gene is TRBV19, the J gene TRBJ1-1, with D hard to call. The CDR3 is made up of 13 amino acids. Germline CDR1 is LNHDA and CDR2 is SQIVND (reference sequence). Trimming cost V 1 base and J 7 bases, with 10 bases left between them. CDR3 coding DNA: TGTGCCAGTAGTATAGTAGCTAACGGTGAAGCTTTCTTT. Translating it yields CASSIVANGEAFF. Together with reference TRBV19 and TRBJ1-1, the CDR3 gives the full variable domain: DGGITQSPKYLFRKEGQNVTLSCEQNLNHDAMYWYRQDPGQGLRLIYYSQIVNDFQKGDIAEGYSVSREKKESFPLTVTSAQKNPTAFYLCASSIVANGEAFFGQGTRLTVV.

V is TRBV5-6 and J is TRBJ1-1; maybe TRBD1 (6 bases). The germline V gene encodes CDR1 SGHDT and CDR2 YYEEEE. V lost 4 bases and J lost 4, with 17 bases in between. The CDR3 has 15 residues. The CDR3 sequence is CASSPWGAYGTEAFF. The CDR3 DNA is TGTGCCAGCAGCCCCTGGGGGGCATATGGCACTGAAGCTTTCTTT.

The chain carries TRBV5-4 and TRBJ1-5; no reliable D call. The length of the CDR3 is 14 residues. V shed 2 bases and J shed 0 bases, with 6 bases lying between them. Germline V gives CDR1 SGHNT, CDR2 YYREEE (reference sequence). The CDR3 DNA is TGTGCCAGCAGCTTTTCGGGTAGCAATCAGCCCCAGCATTTT. Its translation: CASSFSGSNQPQHF.

This sequence joins TRBV4-2 and TRBJ2-3; D may match TRBD1 or TRBD2 (6 bases each). With 0 bases removed from V and 0 bases from J, the gap between germline ends came to 19 bases. The CDR3 runs 19 residues. Per the germline V gene, CDR1 is LGHNA and CDR2 is YNFKEQ. DNA of the CDR3: TGTGCCAGCAGCCAAGAGGGTCCCGGAAGGGGGGCTAGCACAGATACGCAGTATTTT. It is translated as CASSQEGPGRGASTDTQYF.

J is TRBJ2-7 and V is TRBV19; 9 bases map to TRBD1. The CDR3 contains 15 residues. Germline V CDR1 and CDR2: LNHDA, SQIVND (reference sequence). V shed 3 bases and J 3 bases; nucleotides not matched to a gene: 6. This CDR3 reads CASSITGTGSYEQYF. As DNA, the CDR3 is TGTGCCAGTAGTATCACCGGGACAGGGAGCTACGAGCAGTACTTC.

This clone has just a few counts. The CDR3 DNA sequence: TGCGCCAGCAGCCAAGATAGGGGGGAATTAAGAGAAGCTTTCTTT. Translated: CASSQDRGELREAFF. V usage is TRBV4-3 and J usage is TRBJ1-1; D perhaps matches TRBD1 (6 bases). The CDR3 is made up of 15 amino acids. The germline V gene encodes CDR1 LGHNA and CDR2 YSLEER. Deletions cut 0 bases from V and 8 bases from J, with 16 bases between.

The V gene is TRBV5-6, the J gene TRBJ1-2, with 7 bases aligning to TRBD1. V lost 5 bases to trimming and J lost 5 bases; unmatched junction nucleotides: 6. The V gene's germline CDR1 is SGHDT and CDR2 YYEEEE. The CDR3 covers 13 residues. The CDR3 nucleotides are TGTGCCAGCAGTCAGGGGGGGATTTATGGCTACACCTTC. This translates into CASSQGGIYGYTF. Drawing the rest from reference TRBV5-6 and TRBJ1-2, the complete variable domain is DAGVTQSPTHLIKTRGQQVTLRCSPKSGHDTVSWYQQALGQGPQFIFQYYEEEERQRGNFPDRFSGHQFPNYSSELNVNALLLGDSALYLCASSQGGIYGYTFGSGTRLTVV.